The 15 T cell receptor beta chains below were found in one sample sequenced in a study of memory CD4+ T cells and cytomegalovirus serostatus. The sort gate was single viable CD3+CD4+CD8-CD45RO+ cells for memory CD4+ T cells. Some clones are missing from TCRdb's copy, which holds only in-frame ones; the method was immunoSEQ multiplex PCR. The sample carries approximately 56,000 clones, around 76% recorded once. Sequencing was performed on memory CD4+ T cells from blood. The receptors come from an adult in good health and CMV-seronegative.

V gene TRBV7-9 combines with J gene TRBJ2-3; D unresolved. CDR3 length: 12 amino acids. Trimming took 5 bases from V and 5 from J, leaving 8 bases between them. Germline-derived CDR1 and CDR2 are SEHNR and FQNEAQ (reference sequence). The CDR3 coding sequence is TGTGCCAGCAGCCCTCCTCAAGATACGCAGTATTTT. Protein: CASSPPQDTQYF.

This clone was picked up one time. The chain recombines TRBV2 with TRBJ1-1, with a weak D call TRBD1 (5 bases). Trimming pared 7 bases from V and 3 bases from J, leaving 15 bases between. CDR3 length: 14 amino acids. Germline V lookup: CDR1 SNHLY, CDR2 FYNNEI. The DNA for the CDR3 is TGTGCCAGCAATCTCGGGGGTTTAGACACTGAAGCTTTCTTT. Translating it yields CASNLGGLDTEAFF.

The rearrangement links TRBV11-2 to TRBJ1-2; D call uncertain. This CDR3 region has 13 residues. The V gene's germline CDR1 is SGHAT and CDR2 FQNNGV. V was cut by 4 bases and J by 4 bases, with 10 bases left in between. The CDR3 DNA is TGTGCCAGCAGCTCCGTCCTTTCCTATGGCTACACCTTC. Its translation is CASSSVLSYGYTF.

This chain links TRBV6-5 with TRBJ2-6; a weak D match, TRBD1 (6 bases). Looked up from germline, CDR1 is MNHEY and CDR2 is SVGAGI. The V end was cut by 2 bases, the J end by 1 base, with 9 bases between. The CDR3 is 16 amino acids. The DNA of the CDR3 is TGTGCCAGCAGTTACCAGGGGAGATCTGGGGCCAACGTCCTGACTTTC. Its translation is CASSYQGRSGANVLTF.

This clone is a singleton in its sample. The V and J genes are TRBV5-1 and TRBJ1-2; TRBD1 matches at 7 bases. The CDR3 has 16 residues. Germline V gives CDR1 SGHRS, CDR2 YFSETQ. J gave up 4 bases and V 4 bases, and 13 bases lay outside the gene matches. The CDR3 protein is CASSAGTATTAYGYTF. The CDR3 DNA reads TGCGCCAGCAGCGCTGGGACAGCCACTACAGCCTATGGCTACACCTTC.

With respect to this clone: Other DNA sequences in the sample encode the same CDR3. This rearrangement joins TRBV7-3 to TRBJ2-3; D gene ambiguous. The CDR3 totals 13 residues. Per the germline V gene, CDR1 is SGHTA and CDR2 is FQGTGA. V lost 1 base and J lost 3, with 5 bases in between. CDR3 region: CASSLRPTDTQYF. The CDR3 DNA follows: TGTGCCAGCAGCTTAAGGCCTACAGATACGCAGTATTTT.

The V call is TRBV19, the J call TRBJ1-5; D might be TRBD1 (5 bases). The V gene's germline CDR1 is LNHDA and CDR2 SQIVND (reference sequence). V was pared by 5 bases and J by 5 bases, with 13 bases between. The CDR3 totals 14 residues. CDR3 protein: CASSSDQGHQPQHF. CDR3 nucleotide sequence: TGTGCCAGTAGTTCCGATCAGGGACATCAGCCCCAGCATTTT. The full variable domain, with the rest looked up from reference TRBV19 and TRBJ1-5, is DGGITQSPKYLFRKEGQNVTLSCEQNLNHDAMYWYRQDPGQGLRLIYYSQIVNDFQKGDIAEGYSVSREKKESFPLTVTSAQKNPTAFYLCASSSDQGHQPQHFGDGTRLSIL.

The gene calls are TRBV4-3 and TRBJ1-4, with D possibly TRBD1 on 5 matching bases. This CDR3 comprises 15 residues. The V gene's germline CDR1 is LGHNA and CDR2 YSLEER. Deletions cut 1 base from V and 7 bases from J, with 13 bases between. The chain's CDR3 is CASSQALGRGEKLFF. The CDR3 DNA sequence: TGCGCCAGCAGCCAAGCATTGGGACGGGGTGAAAAACTGTTTTTT.

V usage is TRBV13 and J usage is TRBJ1-2; TRBD1 is a possible D gene (5 bases). The V end was cut by 6 bases, the J end by 7 bases, with 15 bases between. Germline V CDR1 and CDR2: PRHDT, FYEKMQ (reference sequence). CDR3 length: 13 amino acids. The CDR3 is CASRDDSSGGYTF. The CDR3, as DNA: TGTGCCAGCAGGGACGACAGTAGCGGTGGCTACACCTTC.

This clone came up a few times. The chain has TRBV29-1 and TRBJ2-3; possibly TRBD2 for D (5 bases). CDR1 and CDR2 from the germline V gene are SQVTM and ANQGSEA. Trimming stripped 4 bases from V and 3 bases from J, with 8 bases between. This CDR3 is built from 12 residues. The chain's CDR3 is CSVVRETDTQYF. The CDR3 coding sequence is TGCAGCGTTGTCCGGGAAACAGATACGCAGTATTTT.

The genes are TRBV7-6 and TRBJ2-2; D gene unclear. The V gene's germline CDR1 is SGHVS and CDR2 FNYEAQ. CDR3 length equals 14 residues. V was cut by 5 bases and J by 4 bases, with 11 bases left in between. CDR3 sequence: CASSPVQPTGELFF. For the CDR3, the DNA is TGTGCCAGCAGCCCCGTACAGCCCACCGGGGAGCTGTTTTTT.

The chain carries TRBV7-2 and TRBJ2-5; no reliable D call. Germline V gene lookup returns CDR1 SGHTA and CDR2 FQGNSA. The CDR3 is made up of 13 amino acids. Trimming removed 2 bases at V and 5 bases at J, with 9 bases between. The CDR3 sequence is CASSLSSRETQYF. The CDR3 nucleotides are TGTGCCAGCAGCTTAAGTAGTAGGGAGACCCAGTACTTC.

CDR3 loop: CAWRGTGSTEAFF. CDR3 nucleotides: TGTGCCTGGAGGGGGACAGGGAGCACTGAAGCTTTCTTT. The V call is TRBV30, the J call TRBJ1-1; 9 nucleotides agree with TRBD1. The CDR3 has 13 residues. V dropped 3 bases and J dropped 4; count of bases not matched to a gene: 3. Germline values: CDR1 GTSNPN, CDR2 SVGIG (reference sequence).

This rearrangement joins TRBV9 to TRBJ1-2; the D is unclear. Germline V gene data show CDR1 as SGDLS and CDR2 as YYNGEE. This CDR3 is 12 amino acids long. The ends were cut back, 2 bases at V and 8 bases at J, with 10 bases in the middle. As DNA, the CDR3 is TGTGCCAGCAGCGTCCGGGGAGGGGGCTACACCTTC. Translating gives CASSVRGGGYTF. The variable domain in full, with the rest retrieved from reference TRBV9 and TRBJ1-2, is DSGVTQTPKHLITATGQRVTLRCSPRSGDLSVYWYQQSLDQGLQFLIQYYNGEERAKGNILERFSAQQFPDLHSELNLSSLELGDSALYFCASSVRGGGYTFGSGTRLTVV.

The V call is TRBV2, the J call TRBJ1-4; possible D gene TRBD1, 5 bases. V lost 4 bases and J lost 8, with 11 bases in between. Germline CDR1 reads SNHLY; CDR2 reads FYNNEI. This CDR3 is 13 amino acids long. In DNA form, the CDR3 reads TGTGCCAGCAGTGGAGGCAGGGAAGAAAAACTGTTTTTT. Amino acid sequence: CASSGGREEKLFF.